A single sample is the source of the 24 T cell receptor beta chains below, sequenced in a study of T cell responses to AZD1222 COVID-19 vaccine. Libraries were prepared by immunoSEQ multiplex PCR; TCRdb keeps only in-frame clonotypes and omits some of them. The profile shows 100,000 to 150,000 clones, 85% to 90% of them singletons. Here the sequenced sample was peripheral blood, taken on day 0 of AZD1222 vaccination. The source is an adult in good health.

The CDR3 is CASSFGGTSTDTQYF. As DNA, the CDR3 is TGTGCCAGCAGTTTCGGGGGAACTAGCACAGATACGCAGTATTTT. The chain links TRBV28 to TRBJ2-3; TRBD2 is a possible D gene (6 bases). With 3 bases removed from V and 0 bases from J, the gap between germline ends came to 10 bases. Germline values: CDR1 MDHEN, CDR2 SYDVKM. The CDR3 runs to 15 residues.

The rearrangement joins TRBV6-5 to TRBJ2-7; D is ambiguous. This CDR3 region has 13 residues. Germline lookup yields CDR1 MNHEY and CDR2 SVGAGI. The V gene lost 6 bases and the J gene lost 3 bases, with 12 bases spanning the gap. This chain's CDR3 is CASRIANYYEQYF. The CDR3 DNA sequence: TGTGCCAGCAGGATAGCTAATTACTACGAGCAGTACTTC.

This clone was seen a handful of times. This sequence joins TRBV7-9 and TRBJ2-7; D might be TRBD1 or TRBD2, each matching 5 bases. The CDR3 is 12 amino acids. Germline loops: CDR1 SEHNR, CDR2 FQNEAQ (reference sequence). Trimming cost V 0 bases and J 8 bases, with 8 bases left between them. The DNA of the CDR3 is TGTGCCAGCAGCTTAGCCAGGGACCAGCAGTACTTC. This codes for CASSLARDQQYF.

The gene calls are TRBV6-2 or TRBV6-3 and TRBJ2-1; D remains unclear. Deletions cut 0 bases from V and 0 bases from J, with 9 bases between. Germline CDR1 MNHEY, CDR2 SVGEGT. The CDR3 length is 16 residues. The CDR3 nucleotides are TGTGCCAGCAGTTACTCAGCGACTCGCTCCTACAATGAGCAGTTCTTC. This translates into CASSYSATRSYNEQFF.

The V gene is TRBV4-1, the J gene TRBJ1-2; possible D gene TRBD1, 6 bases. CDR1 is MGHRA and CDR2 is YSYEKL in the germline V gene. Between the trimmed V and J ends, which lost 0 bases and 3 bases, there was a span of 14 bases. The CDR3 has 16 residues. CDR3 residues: CASSQELRDTYYGYTF. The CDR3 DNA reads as TGCGCCAGCAGCCAAGAATTAAGGGACACCTACTATGGCTACACCTTC.

The CDR3 sequence: CASSSSRTAPGTDTQYF. CDR3 coding DNA: TGCGCCAGCAGCTCAAGCCGGACAGCCCCGGGCACAGATACGCAGTATTTT. This chain links TRBV5-1 with TRBJ2-3, with D possibly matching TRBD1 (6 bases). The germline CDR1 and CDR2 sequences are SGHRS and YFSETQ. This CDR3 is 17 amino acids long. V was shortened by 3 bases and J by 1 base, with 18 bases between the two germline ends.

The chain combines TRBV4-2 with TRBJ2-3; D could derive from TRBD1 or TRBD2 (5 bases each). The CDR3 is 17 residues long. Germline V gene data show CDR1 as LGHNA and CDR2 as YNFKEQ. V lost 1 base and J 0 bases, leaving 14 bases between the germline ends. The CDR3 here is CASSQGRTTYSTDTQYF. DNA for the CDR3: TGTGCCAGCAGCCAAGGGAGGACAACCTATAGCACAGATACGCAGTATTTT.

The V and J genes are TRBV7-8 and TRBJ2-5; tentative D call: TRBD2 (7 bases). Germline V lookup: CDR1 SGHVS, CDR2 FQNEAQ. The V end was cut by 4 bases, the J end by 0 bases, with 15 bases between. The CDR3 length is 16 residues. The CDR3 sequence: CASSSLGGPHQETQYF. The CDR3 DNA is TGTGCCAGCAGCTCACTGGGGGGGCCACACCAAGAGACCCAGTACTTC.

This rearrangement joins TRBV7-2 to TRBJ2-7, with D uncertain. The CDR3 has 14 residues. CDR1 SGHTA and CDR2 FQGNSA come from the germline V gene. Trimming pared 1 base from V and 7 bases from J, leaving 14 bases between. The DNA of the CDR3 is TGTGCCAGCAGCTTAGAGGTGGCCTCGTGGGAGCAGTACTTC. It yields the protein CASSLEVASWEQYF.

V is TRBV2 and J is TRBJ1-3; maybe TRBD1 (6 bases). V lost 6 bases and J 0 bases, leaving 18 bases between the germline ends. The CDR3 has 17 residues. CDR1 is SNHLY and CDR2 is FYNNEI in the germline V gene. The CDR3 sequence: CASRLPGQTNSGNTIYF. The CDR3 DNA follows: TGTGCCAGCAGACTCCCTGGACAGACGAACTCTGGAAACACCATATATTTT.

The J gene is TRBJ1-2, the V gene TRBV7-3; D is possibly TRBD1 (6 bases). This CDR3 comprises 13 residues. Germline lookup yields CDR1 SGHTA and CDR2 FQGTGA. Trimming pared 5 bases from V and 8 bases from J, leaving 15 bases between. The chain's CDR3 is CASSPTGQGGYTF. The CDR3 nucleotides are TGTGCCAGCAGCCCGACCGGTCAGGGGGGCTACACCTTC.

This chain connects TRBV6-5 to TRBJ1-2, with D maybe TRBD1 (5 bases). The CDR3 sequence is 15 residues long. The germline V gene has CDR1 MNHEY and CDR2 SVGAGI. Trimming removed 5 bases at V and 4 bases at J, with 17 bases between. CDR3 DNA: TGTGCCAGCAGTACTAATAGCAGGGCTTCCTATGGCTACACCTTC. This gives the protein CASSTNSRASYGYTF.

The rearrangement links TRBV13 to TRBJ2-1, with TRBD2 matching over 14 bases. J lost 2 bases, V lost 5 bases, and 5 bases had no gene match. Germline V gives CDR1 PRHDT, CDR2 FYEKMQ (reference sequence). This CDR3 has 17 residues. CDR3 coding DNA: TGTGCCAGCAGCCCTAGACTAGCGGGAGGGCCCTACAATGAGCAGTTCTTC. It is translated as CASSPRLAGGPYNEQFF.

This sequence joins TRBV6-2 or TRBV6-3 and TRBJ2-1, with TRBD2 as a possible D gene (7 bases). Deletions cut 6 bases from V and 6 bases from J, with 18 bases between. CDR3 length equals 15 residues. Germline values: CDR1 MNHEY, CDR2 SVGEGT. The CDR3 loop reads CASSPYGGRGNEQFF. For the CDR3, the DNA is TGTGCCAGCAGCCCCTACGGGGGGCGGGGCAATGAGCAGTTCTTC.

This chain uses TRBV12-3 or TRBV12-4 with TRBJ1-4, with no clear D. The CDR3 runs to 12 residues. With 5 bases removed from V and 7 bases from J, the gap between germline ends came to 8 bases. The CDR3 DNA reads TGTGCCAGCAGTAGGACTGGTGAAAAACTGTTTTTT. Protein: CASSRTGEKLFF.

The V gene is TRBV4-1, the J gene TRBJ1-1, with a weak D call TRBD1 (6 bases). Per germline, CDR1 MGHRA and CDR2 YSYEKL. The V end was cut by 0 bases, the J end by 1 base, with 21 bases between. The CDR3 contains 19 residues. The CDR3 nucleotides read TGCGCCAGCAGCCAAGAGAAGGGGGAGGTGCCCATAAAGAACACTGAAGCTTTCTTT. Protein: CASSQEKGEVPIKNTEAFF.

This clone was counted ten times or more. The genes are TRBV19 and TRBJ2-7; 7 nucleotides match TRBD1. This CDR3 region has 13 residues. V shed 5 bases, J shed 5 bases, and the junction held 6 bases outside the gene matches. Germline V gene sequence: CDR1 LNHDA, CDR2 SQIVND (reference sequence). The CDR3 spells CASSVRQGHEQYF. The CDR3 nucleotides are TGTGCCAGTAGTGTAAGACAGGGCCACGAGCAGTACTTC.

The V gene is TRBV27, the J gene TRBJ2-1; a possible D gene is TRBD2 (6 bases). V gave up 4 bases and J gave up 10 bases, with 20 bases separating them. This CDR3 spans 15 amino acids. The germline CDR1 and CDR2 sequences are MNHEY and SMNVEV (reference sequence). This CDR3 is CASSSRDSGRGEQFF. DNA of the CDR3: TGTGCCAGCAGTTCGCGGGACTCCGGTCGTGGAGAGCAGTTCTTC.

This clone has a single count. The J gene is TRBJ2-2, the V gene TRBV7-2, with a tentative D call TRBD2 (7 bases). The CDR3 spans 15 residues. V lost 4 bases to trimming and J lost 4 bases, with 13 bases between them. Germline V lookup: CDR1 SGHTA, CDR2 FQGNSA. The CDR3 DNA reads TGTGCCAGCAGCTCAATTGCGGGGGCCACCGGGGAGCTGTTTTTT. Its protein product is CASSSIAGATGELFF.

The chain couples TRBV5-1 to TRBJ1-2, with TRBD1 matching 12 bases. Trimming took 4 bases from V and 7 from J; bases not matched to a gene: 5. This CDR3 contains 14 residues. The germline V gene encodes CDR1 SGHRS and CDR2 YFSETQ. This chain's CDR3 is CASSLGQGAFGYTF. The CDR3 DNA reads TGCGCCAGCAGCCTGGGACAGGGGGCGTTTGGCTACACCTTC.

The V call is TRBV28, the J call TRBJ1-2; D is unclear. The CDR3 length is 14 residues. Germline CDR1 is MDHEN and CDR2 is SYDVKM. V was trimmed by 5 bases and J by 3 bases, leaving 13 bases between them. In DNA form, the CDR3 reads TGTGCCAGCAGTCGCCCGCCGGGAGACTATGGCTACACCTTC. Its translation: CASSRPPGDYGYTF.

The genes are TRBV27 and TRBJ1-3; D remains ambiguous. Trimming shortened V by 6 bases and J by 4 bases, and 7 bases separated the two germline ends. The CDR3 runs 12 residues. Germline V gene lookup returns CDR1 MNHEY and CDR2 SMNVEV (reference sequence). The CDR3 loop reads CASRSAGNTIYF. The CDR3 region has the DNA TGTGCCAGCAGGTCCGCAGGAAACACCATATATTTT.

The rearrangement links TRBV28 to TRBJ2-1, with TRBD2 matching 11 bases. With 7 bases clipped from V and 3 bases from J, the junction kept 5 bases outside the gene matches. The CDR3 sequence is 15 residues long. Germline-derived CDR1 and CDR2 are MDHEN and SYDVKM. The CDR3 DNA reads TGTGCCAGCACCTCGACTAGCGGGAACTACAATGAGCAGTTCTTC. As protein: CASTSTSGNYNEQFF.

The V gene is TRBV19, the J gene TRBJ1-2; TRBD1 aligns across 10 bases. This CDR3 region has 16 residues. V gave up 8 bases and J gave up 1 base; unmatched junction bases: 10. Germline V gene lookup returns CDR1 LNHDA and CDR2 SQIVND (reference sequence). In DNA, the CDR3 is TGTGCCAGTTGCCGGGACAGGGGAAATTATAACTATGGCTACACCTTC. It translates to CASCRDRGNYNYGYTF.